The 20 T cell receptor beta chains reported below all come from one sample, sequenced in a study of technical replicates of blood from a few donors. The method was immunoSEQ multiplex PCR; TCRdb's version includes in-frame clones alone and lacks a portion of them. The sample lists roughly 80,000 clones; around 94% were seen once. Sequenced material: T cells isolated from PBMCs. The source is a human donor in good health.

The rearrangement joins TRBV7-9 to TRBJ2-7; D gene ambiguous. V shed 0 bases and J shed 3 bases, with 3 bases lying between them. CDR1 and CDR2 (germline): SEHNR, FQNEAQ (reference sequence). This CDR3 has 12 amino acids. CDR3 region: CASSLAHYEQYF. The CDR3 DNA is TGTGCCAGCAGCTTAGCACACTACGAGCAGTACTTC. Using reference TRBV7-9 and TRBJ2-7 for the parts outside the CDR3, the full variable domain is DTGVSQNPRHKITKRGQNVTFRCDPISEHNRLYWYRQTLGQGPEFLTYFQNEAQLEKSRLLSDRFSAERPKGSFSTLEIQRTEQGDSAMYLCASSLAHYEQYFGPGTRLTVT.

This clone appeared a few times. This chain uses TRBV15 with TRBJ2-1, with 9 nucleotides matching TRBD2. V lost 5 bases, J lost 5 bases, and 13 bases stayed unmatched. Germline CDR1 reads LNHNV; CDR2 reads YYDKDF (reference sequence). This CDR3 has 17 residues. The CDR3 DNA reads as TGTGCCACCAGCTCGGAGTTATGGGCGGGAGGGGACAATGAGCAGTTCTTC. Encoded protein: CATSSELWAGGDNEQFF. Full variable domain (missing parts from reference TRBV15 and TRBJ2-1): DAMVIQNPRYQVTQFGKPVTLSCSQTLNHNVMYWYQQKSSQAPKLLFHYYDKDFNNEADTPDNFQSRRPNTSFCFLDIRSPGLGDTAMYLCATSSELWAGGDNEQFFGPGTRLTVL.

V is TRBV6-5 and J is TRBJ2-7; TRBD1 matches at 8 bases. V lost 2 bases and J lost 3; bases outside the gene matches: 6. Germline CDR1 reads MNHEY; CDR2 reads SVGAGI. This CDR3 is 15 amino acids long. CDR3 bases: TGTGCCAGCAGTTACCAGGGACAGGCGTACTACGAGCAGTACTTC. Translated, it gives CASSYQGQAYYEQYF.

The chain joins TRBV6-5 to TRBJ1-2; the D is unclear. The CDR3 is 14 amino acids. Trimming left V 1 base short and J 1 base short, with 7 bases between. The germline gives CDR1 MNHEY, CDR2 SVGAGI. CDR3 loop: CASSYFRYNYGYTF. The CDR3 bases are TGTGCCAGCAGTTACTTTAGATATAACTATGGCTACACCTTC.

This chain uses TRBV27 with TRBJ2-7; possibly TRBD2 for D (6 bases). With 3 bases removed from V and 5 bases from J, the gap between germline ends came to 11 bases. CDR1 MNHEY and CDR2 SMNVEV come from the germline V gene (reference sequence). The CDR3 totals 13 residues. The CDR3 region is CASSLGRGNEQYF. CDR3 DNA: TGTGCCAGCAGTTTGGGTCGGGGGAACGAGCAGTACTTC.

The chain employs TRBV10-3 and TRBJ2-3; D possibly corresponds to TRBD2 (6 bases). Germline CDR1 reads ENHRY; CDR2 reads SYGVKD. Trimming took 5 bases from V and 2 from J, leaving 14 bases between them. This CDR3 has 15 amino acids. The CDR3: CAISWASEYTDTQYF. The CDR3 nucleotides read TGTGCCATCAGTTGGGCTAGCGAGTACACAGATACGCAGTATTTT.

This clone is a singleton in its sample. This sequence joins TRBV19 and TRBJ1-2; a possible D gene is TRBD1 (5 bases). CDR1 is LNHDA and CDR2 is SQIVND in the germline V gene (reference sequence). Trimming took 5 bases from V and 2 from J, leaving 9 bases between them. The CDR3 totals 13 residues. The CDR3 here is CASSPRGNYGYTF. The CDR3 nucleotides are TGTGCCAGTAGTCCCCGGGGGAACTATGGCTACACCTTC.

This CDR3 is CASSGRTGNYGYTF. The CDR3 region has the DNA TGTGCCAGCAGTGGTCGGACAGGGAACTATGGCTACACCTTC. V and J are TRBV6-6 and TRBJ1-2; the match to TRBD1 covers 8 bases. The CDR3 runs to 14 residues. In germline, CDR1 is MNHNY, CDR2 SVGAGI (reference sequence). With V trimmed by 5 bases and J by 2 bases, 4 bases remained unmatched.

The genes are TRBV7-8 and TRBJ2-1; D is unresolved. With 5 bases removed from V and 0 bases from J, the gap between germline ends came to 20 bases. CDR3 size: 18 residues. Germline V gene lookup returns CDR1 SGHVS and CDR2 FQNEAQ. The CDR3 bases are TGTGCCAGCAGCGCCTGGGCCCTCACCCTTTACTCCTACAATGAGCAGTTCTTC. Protein product: CASSAWALTLYSYNEQFF.

This chain links TRBV11-3 with TRBJ2-1, with D unclear. This CDR3 has 12 amino acids. The germline gives CDR1 SGHNT, CDR2 YENEEA. Trimming stripped 3 bases from V and 6 bases from J, with 6 bases between. This CDR3 reads CASSLSVNEQFF. In DNA, the CDR3 is TGTGCCAGCAGCTTGTCGGTCAATGAGCAGTTCTTC.

The CDR3 coding sequence is TGTGCCAGCAGCTTCGGGACAGGGTGGAACAATGAGCAGTTCTTC. This encodes CASSFGTGWNNEQFF. V usage is TRBV5-8 and J usage is TRBJ2-1, with 9 bases aligning to TRBD1. V was pared by 2 bases and J by 5 bases, with 5 bases of the junction left unmatched. Germline values: CDR1 SGHTS, CDR2 YDEGEE. The CDR3 is 15 residues long.

This chain links TRBV7-3 with TRBJ2-1, with D unresolved. The V end lost 3 bases, the J end lost 5 bases, and 17 bases lay between the germline ends. Germline V gene data show CDR1 as SGHTA and CDR2 as FQGTGA. The CDR3 sequence is 16 residues long. The CDR3 loop reads CASSFSFTNAHNEQFF. The CDR3 bases are TGTGCCAGCAGCTTTTCGTTCACTAACGCACACAATGAGCAGTTCTTC.

The chain links TRBV4-1 to TRBJ2-3; TRBD2 aligns across 11 bases. The CDR3 consists of 17 residues. Germline CDR1 reads MGHRA; CDR2 reads YSYEKL. Trimming cost V 2 bases and J 1 base; bases outside gene matches: 5. Here the CDR3 reads CASSQRGTSGGTDTQYF. CDR3 bases: TGCGCCAGCAGCCAACGAGGGACTAGCGGAGGCACAGATACGCAGTATTTT.

CDR3 bases: TGTGCCAGCAGTTTGGAGACAGGGAACACTGAAGCTTTCTTT. Its protein is CASSLETGNTEAFF. The rearrangement uses TRBV6-4 and TRBJ1-1; possibly TRBD1 for D (6 bases). Per germline, CDR1 MRHNA and CDR2 SNTAGT. CDR3 size: 14 residues. Trimming removed 5 bases from V and 1 base from J, with 11 bases in between.

The CDR3 DNA reads TGCGCCAGCAGCCAACTGGACATGGGGTTTACTGGGGCCAACGTCCTGACTTTC. Protein product: CASSQLDMGFTGANVLTF. The genes are TRBV4-1 and TRBJ2-6; a weak D match, TRBD1 (5 bases). Germline loops: CDR1 MGHRA, CDR2 YSYEKL. The CDR3 is 18 amino acids. V was shortened by 2 bases and J by 2 bases, with 16 bases between the two germline ends.

This clone was found a few times. The chain employs TRBV29-1 and TRBJ1-1; D possibly corresponds to TRBD1 (5 bases). Trimming pared 5 bases from V and 0 bases from J, leaving 10 bases between. This CDR3 contains 13 residues. From germline, CDR1 is SQVTM and CDR2 ANQGSEA. CDR3 nucleotide sequence: TGCAGCGTTCAAAGGGGCATGAACACTGAAGCTTTCTTT. This gives the protein CSVQRGMNTEAFF.

The chain combines TRBV4-3 with TRBJ2-4; TRBD2 matches at 12 bases. CDR3 length equals 15 residues. Germline CDR1 and CDR2: LGHNA and YSLEER. Losses at the gene ends were 0 bases for V and 8 bases for J; bases not matched to a gene: 2. CDR3 coding DNA: TGCGCCAGCAGCCAAGAGGCTAGCGGGAGGGACATTCAGTACTTC. Amino acid sequence: CASSQEASGRDIQYF.

The V gene is TRBV5-8, the J gene TRBJ1-5; D ambiguous. Between the trimmed V and J ends, which lost 1 base and 3 bases, there was a span of 8 bases. The CDR3 is 14 residues long. Germline CDR1 SGHTS, CDR2 YDEGEE. The CDR3 protein is CASSLSLLNQPQHF. Here the CDR3 DNA reads TGTGCCAGCAGCTTGAGCCTCCTCAATCAGCCCCAGCATTTT.

The CDR3 sequence is CASSQDHRQNTEAFF. DNA of the CDR3: TGCGCCAGCAGCCAAGATCACAGACAAAACACTGAAGCTTTCTTT. V is TRBV4-1 and J is TRBJ1-1; D is ambiguous. There are 15 residues in the CDR3. The V gene lost 0 bases and the J gene lost 2 bases, with 10 bases spanning the gap. The germline V gene has CDR1 MGHRA and CDR2 YSYEKL.

The genes are TRBV13 and TRBJ2-7, with D perhaps matching TRBD2 (6 bases). Germline CDR1 and CDR2: PRHDT and FYEKMQ (reference sequence). Trimming shortened V by 5 bases and J by 2 bases, and 16 bases separated the two germline ends. The CDR3 has 15 amino acids. CDR3 nucleotide sequence: TGTGCCAGCAGCCCCCGGGATAGCGGAGCCTACGAGCAGTACTTC. This encodes CASSPRDSGAYEQYF.